This T cell receptor (delta chain) was captured by sequencing in a study of gamma-delta chains in newborns, infants, children. On the study more broadly: Innate gammadelta T cells reportedly expand polyclonally right after birth, driven by microbial exposure, per the title.

With CATT, TCRdb re-called clones from the reads. The data contain approximately 7,000 delta-chain clones, approximately 10% of them singletons. The CDR3 length is 20 residues. In germline, CDR1 is GEAIGNYY, CDR2 EKD. V was clipped by 3 bases and J by 0 bases; unmatched bases: 13. The source is a child who was a newborn, infant or young child, either healthy, febrile or measles-vaccinated (not recorded which). V and J are TRDV2 and TRDJ3; 7 nucleotides align to TRDD3. The sequenced material came from blood. CDR3 DNA: TGTGCCTGTGACCCTGTACTGGTGGATACGAGCTCCTGGGACACCCGACAGATGTTTTTC. Protein product: CACDPVLVDTSSWDTRQMFF.